This T cell receptor (beta chain) comes out of a study of OX40 agonist ivuxolimab in advanced cancers. Notes on the study in general: At doses 0.1 to 3.0 mg/kg, CD4+ and CD8+ clones expanded. Certain nonresponders likewise exhibited a low normalized T-cell clonal expansion.

CDR3 length equals 14 residues. V lost 4 bases and J lost 12, with 18 bases in between. Germline values: CDR1 SGHNT, CDR2 YENEEA. A note on this clone: Its antigen remains unidentified.

TCRdb's copy holds only in-frame clones and misses some; the assay was immunoSEQ multiplex PCR. Altogether tens of thousands of clones are present, 86% being singletons, with the ten largest covering over 2%. Enrollment shut out patients with autoimmune disease history or systemic immunosuppression. Researchers took blood at baseline, on cycle 4 day 1, and on cycle 7 day 1. The starting material was CD4+ or CD8+ T cells sorted from blood, obtained in a trial of the OX40 agonist ivuxolimab. This chain uses TRBV11-3 with TRBJ1-4; TRBD1 might be the D (5 bases). The clonotype was recovered from an adult with an advanced solid tumor such as melanoma, head and neck, liver or kidney cancer. The CDR3 sequence is CASSSTTEPVELFF. CDR3 nucleotides: TGTGCCAGCAGCTCGACGACAGAGCCGGTCGAACTGTTTTTT.